Following are 30 T cell receptor beta chains from one sample sequenced in a study of shared clonotypes between healthy human individuals. Sequencing was performed with immunoSEQ multiplex PCR; in TCRdb, only in-frame clones are kept and a portion is missing. The data show approximately 2.5 million clones, over 85% seen once. Source material: naive CD4+ T cells from PBMCs. As for subset: CD45RA+ positively selected. The receptors stem from a man younger than 30 in good health. Some clones in this sample may be carry-over from other donors' samples.

A remark on this clone: This same CDR3 is encoded by further DNA sequences in the sample. The chain is built from TRBV20-1 and TRBJ1-1, with TRBD1 identical over 8 bases. The CDR3 runs 11 residues. The V gene end was trimmed by 6 bases and the J gene end by 5 bases; junction bases not matched to a gene: 2. Germline loops: CDR1 DFQATT, CDR2 SNEGSKA (reference sequence). The chain's CDR3 is CSAYRGTEAFF. The CDR3 DNA sequence: TGCAGTGCGTACAGGGGGACTGAAGCTTTCTTT.

There are a few counts of this clone. The V gene is TRBV7-2, the J gene TRBJ1-4; a weak D match, TRBD1 (5 bases). Germline values: CDR1 SGHTA, CDR2 FQGNSA. Trimming took off 2 bases at V and 8 bases at J, with 15 bases between the two ends. The CDR3 is 15 residues long. For the CDR3, the DNA is TGTGCCAGCAGCTTACGGGGGAATACGGTAGAAAAACTGTTTTTT. As protein: CASSLRGNTVEKLFF.

The rearrangement uses TRBV6-1 and TRBJ2-7; D tentatively fits TRBD1 or TRBD2 (5 bases each). Germline V gene lookup returns CDR1 MNHNS and CDR2 SASEGT. Trimming cost V 3 bases and J 0 bases, with 12 bases left between them. There are 15 residues in the CDR3. CDR3 bases: TGTGCCAGCAGTGATTCAATTGGGACCTCCTACGAGCAGTACTTC. As protein: CASSDSIGTSYEQYF.

The V and J genes are TRBV5-1 and TRBJ2-1, with D uncertain. There are 12 residues in the CDR3. Germline V CDR1 and CDR2: SGHRS, YFSETQ. Between the trimmed V and J ends, which lost 0 bases and 9 bases, there was a span of 7 bases. CDR3 sequence reads: CASSLEWGEQFF. The CDR3 DNA is TGCGCCAGCAGCTTGGAATGGGGTGAGCAGTTCTTC. Full variable domain (remainder filled in from reference TRBV5-1 and TRBJ2-1): KAGVTQTPRYLIKTRGQQVTLSCSPISGHRSVSWYQQTPGQGLQFLFEYFSETQRNKGNFPGRFSGRQFSNSRSEMNVSTLELGDSALYLCASSLEWGEQFFGPGTRLTVL.

The chain combines TRBV23-1 with TRBJ2-3, with D possibly matching TRBD2 (6 bases). TRBV23-1 has ORF status, its function being uncertain. Trimming cost V 3 bases and J 1 base, with 35 bases left between them. This CDR3 is 23 amino acids long. The CDR3 DNA reads as TGCGCCAGCAGTCACCGAGGTCGGGGACTGGGCTCAAGGAGGGAGCCGTGCACAGATACGCAGTATTTT. Translation gives CASSHRGRGLGSRREPCTDTQYF.

About this clone itself: Other DNA variants within this sample encode the same CDR3. The genes are TRBV18 and TRBJ2-3; D is perhaps TRBD1 (5 bases). Germline V gene sequence: CDR1 KGHSH, CDR2 LQKENI. The CDR3 length is 14 residues. The V end was cut by 0 bases, the J end by 5 bases, with 9 bases between. The CDR3 bases are TGTGCCAGCTCACCACCGCCAGGGCGAGATACGCAGTATTTT. This sequence encodes CASSPPPGRDTQYF.

As concerns this clone: The sample carries other DNA sequences with the same CDR3. The chain couples TRBV18 to TRBJ1-5, with TRBD1 matching over 7 bases. The CDR3 extends over 15 amino acids. The ends lost 3 bases at V and 1 base at J; junction bases unmatched: 3. Germline V gene sequence: CDR1 KGHSH, CDR2 LQKENI. The CDR3 loop is CASSPDRASNQPQHF. In DNA form, the CDR3 reads TGTGCCAGCTCACCCGACAGGGCAAGCAATCAGCCCCAGCATTTT.

The chain combines TRBV7-9 with TRBJ2-1; D unresolved. Germline V lookup: CDR1 SEHNR, CDR2 FQNEAQ (reference sequence). Trimming stripped 1 base from V and 8 bases from J, with 15 bases between. The CDR3 contains 15 residues. The CDR3 region is CASSLVGGPRDEQFF. As DNA, the CDR3 is TGTGCCAGCAGCTTAGTCGGTGGGCCAAGGGATGAGCAGTTCTTC.

V is TRBV5-1 and J is TRBJ2-3; D is possibly TRBD2 (5 bases). CDR3 length: 15 residues. In germline, CDR1 is SGHRS, CDR2 YFSETQ. Trimming took off 4 bases at V and 0 bases at J, with 12 bases between the two ends. The CDR3 reads CASSRDTSSTDTQYF. CDR3 bases: TGCGCCAGCAGCCGGGATACATCTAGCACAGATACGCAGTATTTT. Variable domain in full (rest from reference TRBV5-1 and TRBJ2-3): KAGVTQTPRYLIKTRGQQVTLSCSPISGHRSVSWYQQTPGQGLQFLFEYFSETQRNKGNFPGRFSGRQFSNSRSEMNVSTLELGDSALYLCASSRDTSSTDTQYFGPGTRLTVL.

The rearrangement joins TRBV5-5 to TRBJ2-7; possible D gene TRBD2, 5 bases. This CDR3 is built from 13 residues. Germline CDR1 SGHKS, CDR2 YYEKEE (reference sequence). The germline V and J ends were trimmed by 6 bases and 6 bases, with 16 bases remaining between them. CDR3 sequence (DNA): TGTGCCAGCACCCCGACTATCGGGCGCGAGCAGTACTTC. Translating gives CASTPTIGREQYF.

The V call is TRBV15, the J call TRBJ2-5; 8 nucleotides line up with TRBD2. The CDR3 has 15 amino acids. Looked up from germline, CDR1 is LNHNV and CDR2 is YYDKDF (reference sequence). Trimming took 7 bases from V and 6 from J; bases not matched to a gene: 13. The CDR3 DNA sequence: TGTGCCACCACCCGGGGGAGCGGGAGTGTGAAGACCCAGTACTTC. It specifies CATTRGSGSVKTQYF.

This chain joins TRBV18 and TRBJ1-3; the D gene is possibly TRBD1 (5 bases). Between the trimmed V and J ends, which lost 5 bases and 3 bases, there was a span of 17 bases. The germline V gene encodes CDR1 KGHSH and CDR2 LQKENI. This CDR3 has 16 amino acids. The CDR3 DNA reads as TGTGCCAGCTCATCCATAAACCGGGGGAATGGAAACACCATATATTTT. Translated: CASSSINRGNGNTIYF.

The V call is TRBV6-6, the J call TRBJ2-5; D ambiguous. V was cut by 0 bases and J by 3 bases, with 8 bases left in between. This CDR3 is built from 14 residues. Germline CDR1 is MNHNY and CDR2 is SVGAGI (reference sequence). CDR3 residues: CASSYSGRKETQYF. CDR3 DNA sequence: TGTGCCAGCAGTTACTCGGGAAGGAAAGAGACCCAGTACTTC.

The count of this clone is one. This chain uses TRBV5-1 with TRBJ2-5, with 7 positions matching TRBD1. The V segment lost 1 base and the J segment 3 bases; nucleotides outside the gene matches: 9. This CDR3 has 16 amino acids. Germline lookup yields CDR1 SGHRS and CDR2 YFSETQ. This chain's CDR3 is CASSLTEPGTEETQYF. The DNA of the CDR3 is TGCGCCAGCAGCTTGACCGAACCTGGGACAGAAGAGACCCAGTACTTC.

This clone was picked up one time. This chain connects TRBV27 to TRBJ2-7; D unresolved. Germline assignment: CDR1 MNHEY and CDR2 SMNVEV (reference sequence). The CDR3 loop spans 11 amino acids. V was shortened by 6 bases and J by 3 bases, with 6 bases between the two germline ends. The CDR3 here is CASRTYYEQYF. In nucleotides, the CDR3 is TGTGCCAGCAGGACCTACTACGAGCAGTACTTC.

This clone is a singleton in its sample. V usage is TRBV5-1 and J usage is TRBJ2-2; 8 bases line up with TRBD2. The CDR3 is 14 residues long. Germline CDR1 is SGHRS and CDR2 is YFSETQ. V trimming: 9 bases; J trimming: 3 bases; junction bases outside the gene matches: 7. In DNA form, the CDR3 reads TGCGCCACCCAAGCGGGAGACCACACCGGGGAGCTGTTTTTT. Protein product: CATQAGDHTGELFF.

The chain couples TRBV28 to TRBJ2-7; D gene ambiguous. CDR3 length: 12 amino acids. The ends were cut back, 7 bases at V and 3 bases at J, with 10 bases in the middle. Looked up from germline, CDR1 is MDHEN and CDR2 is SYDVKM. DNA for the CDR3: TGTGCCAGCACGAGTTTGGGCTACGAGCAGTACTTC. The encoded protein is CASTSLGYEQYF. The complete variable domain, with remaining parts taken from reference TRBV28 and TRBJ2-7, reads DVKVTQSSRYLVKRTGEKVFLECVQDMDHENMFWYRQDPGLGLRLIYFSYDVKMKEKGDIPEGYSVSREKKERFSLILESASTNQTSMYLCASTSLGYEQYFGPGTRLTVT.

As concerns this clone: Different DNA sequences within this sample yield the same CDR3. V and J are TRBV6-5 and TRBJ2-1, with a tentative D call TRBD1 (6 bases). Germline V gives CDR1 MNHEY, CDR2 SVGAGI. V was pared by 4 bases and J by 3 bases, with 7 bases between. The length of the CDR3 is 13 residues. CDR3 protein: CASSLDSYNEQFF. CDR3 nucleotide sequence: TGTGCCAGCAGTTTGGACAGCTACAATGAGCAGTTCTTC.

This chain links TRBV28 with TRBJ1-1, with 9 nucleotides matching TRBD1. This CDR3 has 16 amino acids. The V gene end was trimmed by 6 bases and the J gene end by 7 bases; junction bases not matched to a gene: 15. Germline-derived CDR1 and CDR2 are MDHEN and SYDVKM. The CDR3 DNA follows: TGTGCCAGCAGGCCCGCCGCCGGGACAGGGTCGATTGAAGCTTTCTTT. It codes for CASRPAAGTGSIEAFF.

The chain couples TRBV25-1 to TRBJ2-1, with D uncertain. The V and J ends lost 4 bases and 0 bases respectively, with 10 bases between them. Looked up from germline, CDR1 is MGHDK and CDR2 is SYGVNS. The CDR3 contains 15 residues. The CDR3, as DNA: TGTGCCAGCAGTGTAGGGCAGACCTCCTACAATGAGCAGTTCTTC. This encodes CASSVGQTSYNEQFF.

The V and J genes are TRBV5-5 and TRBJ1-2; D ambiguous. Trimming took 3 bases from V and 4 from J, leaving 16 bases between them. Germline-derived CDR1 and CDR2 are SGHKS and YYEKEE (reference sequence). This CDR3 has 15 residues. CDR3 protein: CASSYPEGGSYGYTF. The CDR3 nucleotides are TGTGCCAGCAGCTACCCGGAGGGTGGTAGCTATGGCTACACCTTC.

The rearrangement uses TRBV5-1 and TRBJ2-7; TRBD2 matches 15 bases. The junction had 4 bases not matched to a gene; V was cut back by 3 bases and J by 3 bases. CDR1 is SGHRS, CDR2 YFSETQ, per germline. This CDR3 contains 16 residues. The CDR3: CASSSGLAGGYYEQYF. CDR3 nucleotides: TGCGCCAGCAGCTCGGGACTAGCGGGAGGTTACTACGAGCAGTACTTC.

The chain recombines TRBV5-1 with TRBJ2-2; the match to TRBD1 covers 8 bases. Looked up from germline, CDR1 is SGHRS and CDR2 is YFSETQ. CDR3 length: 17 residues. With V trimmed by 0 bases and J by 6 bases, 10 bases remained unmatched. CDR3 bases: TGCGCCAGCAGCTTGGGATCAGGGGGCAAGATCGCCGGGGAGCTGTTTTTT. It translates to CASSLGSGGKIAGELFF.

This clone appeared a few times. The sample contains more than one DNA sequence encoding this CDR3. V is TRBV4-3 and J is TRBJ1-1, with a possible D match to TRBD1 (5 bases). CDR1 and CDR2 from the germline V gene are LGHNA and YSLEER. CDR3 length: 14 residues. Trimming took 0 bases from V and 5 from J, leaving 10 bases between them. The CDR3 DNA reads TGCGCCAGCAGCCAAGACGCATCAGGGACTGAAGCTTTCTTT. Its protein product is CASSQDASGTEAFF.

Concerning this clone: The sample has other DNA sequences that encode this CDR3 too. This chain joins TRBV28 and TRBJ2-7; D perhaps matches TRBD2 (6 bases). The CDR3 consists of 14 residues. Trimming stripped 6 bases from V and 0 bases from J, with 12 bases between. CDR1 MDHEN and CDR2 SYDVKM come from the germline V gene. The CDR3 protein is CASRGAGSSYEQYF. The CDR3 nucleotides read TGTGCCAGCAGGGGAGCGGGCAGCTCCTACGAGCAGTACTTC.

The chain is built from TRBV6-1 and TRBJ2-4; TRBD2 agrees at 7 bases. J was trimmed by 11 bases and V by 4 bases; bases with no gene match: 5. Germline V gene lookup returns CDR1 MNHNS and CDR2 SASEGT. This CDR3 spans 12 amino acids. For the CDR3, the DNA is TGTGCCAGCAGTGTGACTAGCTTTGTTCAGTACTTC. Translation: CASSVTSFVQYF.

With regard to this clone: Within the sample, other DNA sequences also encode this same CDR3. This chain connects TRBV28 to TRBJ1-4, with D perhaps TRBD1 (5 bases). The CDR3 sequence is 14 residues long. Trimming took off 3 bases at V and 2 bases at J, with 7 bases between the two ends. Germline loops: CDR1 MDHEN, CDR2 SYDVKM. CDR3 residues: CASSLGTTNEKLFF. The DNA of the CDR3 is TGTGCCAGCAGTTTGGGGACCACTAATGAAAAACTGTTTTTT.

The chain is built from TRBV5-6 and TRBJ2-1, with 9 nucleotides matching TRBD1. Germline trimming cut 4 bases from V and 6 bases from J; bases unmatched to any gene: 8. The CDR3 spans 15 residues. From germline, CDR1 is SGHDT and CDR2 YYEEEE. The DNA of the CDR3 is TGTGCCAGCAGCGTAGGGACAGGGATCCCCAATGAGCAGTTCTTC. Translating gives CASSVGTGIPNEQFF. Full variable domain (outside the CDR3, taken from reference TRBV5-6 and TRBJ2-1): DAGVTQSPTHLIKTRGQQVTLRCSPKSGHDTVSWYQQALGQGPQFIFQYYEEEERQRGNFPDRFSGHQFPNYSSELNVNALLLGDSALYLCASSVGTGIPNEQFFGPGTRLTVL.

The chain is built from TRBV19 and TRBJ2-1; 11 bases are shared with TRBD1. The germline V gene encodes CDR1 LNHDA and CDR2 SQIVND (reference sequence). With V trimmed by 1 base and J by 6 bases, 5 bases remained unmatched. This CDR3 region has 16 residues. The CDR3, as DNA: TGTGCCAGTAGTATAGTGGGCGGGACAGGGGGCAATGAGCAGTTCTTC. Its protein is CASSIVGGTGGNEQFF.

This sequence joins TRBV7-6 and TRBJ2-3; D may be TRBD2 (6 bases). Trimming took 3 bases from V and 11 from J, leaving 15 bases between them. Germline assignment: CDR1 SGHVS and CDR2 FNYEAQ. This CDR3 has 13 residues. CDR3 in amino acids: CASSLEAAGRQYF. The CDR3 coding sequence is TGTGCCAGCAGCTTGGAGGCGGCGGGACGGCAGTATTTT.